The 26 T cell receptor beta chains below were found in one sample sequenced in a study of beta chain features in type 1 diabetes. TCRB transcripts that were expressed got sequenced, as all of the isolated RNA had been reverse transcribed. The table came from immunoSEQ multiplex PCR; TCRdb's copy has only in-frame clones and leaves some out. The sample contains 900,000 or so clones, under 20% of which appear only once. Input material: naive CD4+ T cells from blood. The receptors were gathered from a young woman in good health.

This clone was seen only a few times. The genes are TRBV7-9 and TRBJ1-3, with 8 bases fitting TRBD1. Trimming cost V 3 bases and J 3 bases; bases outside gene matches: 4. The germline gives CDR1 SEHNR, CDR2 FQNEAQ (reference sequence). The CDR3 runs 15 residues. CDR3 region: CASSFSGGHGNTIYF. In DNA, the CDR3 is TGTGCCAGCAGCTTTTCAGGGGGCCATGGAAACACCATATATTTT.

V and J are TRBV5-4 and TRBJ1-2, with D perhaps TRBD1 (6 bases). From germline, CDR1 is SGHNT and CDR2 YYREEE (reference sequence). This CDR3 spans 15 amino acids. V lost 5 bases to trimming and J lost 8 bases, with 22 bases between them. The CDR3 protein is CASSSLGAGQGGYTF. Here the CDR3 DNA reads TGTGCCAGCAGTTCCCTCGGAGCTGGGCAGGGGGGCTACACCTTC.

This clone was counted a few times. The CDR3 DNA reads TGCGCCAGCAGCCAAGGAAGCGCGCCTGGGGAGCAGTTCTTC. Translating gives CASSQGSAPGEQFF. V gene TRBV4-3 combines with J gene TRBJ2-1; D is uncertain. The CDR3 extends over 14 amino acids. The germline gives CDR1 LGHNA, CDR2 YSLEER. V lost 1 base to trimming and J lost 10 bases, with 14 bases between them.

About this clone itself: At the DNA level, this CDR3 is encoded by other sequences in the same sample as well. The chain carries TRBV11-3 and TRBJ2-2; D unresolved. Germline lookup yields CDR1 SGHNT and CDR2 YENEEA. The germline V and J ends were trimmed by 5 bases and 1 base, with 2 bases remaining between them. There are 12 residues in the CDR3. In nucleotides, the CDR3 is TGTGCCAGCAGCCAGAACACCGGGGAGCTGTTTTTT. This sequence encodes CASSQNTGELFF.

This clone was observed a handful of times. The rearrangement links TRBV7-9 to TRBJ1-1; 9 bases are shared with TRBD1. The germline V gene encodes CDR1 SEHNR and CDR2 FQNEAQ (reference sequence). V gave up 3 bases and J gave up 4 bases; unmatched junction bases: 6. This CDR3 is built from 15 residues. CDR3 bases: TGTGCCAGCAGCTTTACAGGGGGCGCGGGCACTGAAGCTTTCTTT. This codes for CASSFTGGAGTEAFF.

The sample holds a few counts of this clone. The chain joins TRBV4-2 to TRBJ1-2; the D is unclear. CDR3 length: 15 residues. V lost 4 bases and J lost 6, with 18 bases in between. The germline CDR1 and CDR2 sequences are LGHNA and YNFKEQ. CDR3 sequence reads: CASSLTPSGIDGYTF. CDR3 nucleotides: TGTGCCAGCAGCCTAACCCCATCGGGGATCGATGGCTACACCTTC.

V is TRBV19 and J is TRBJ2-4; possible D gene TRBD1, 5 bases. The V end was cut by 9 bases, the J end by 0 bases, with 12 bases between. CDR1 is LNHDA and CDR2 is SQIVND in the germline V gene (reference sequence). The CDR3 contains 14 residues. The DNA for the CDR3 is TGTGCCAGCCACGACAGCATAGCCAAAAACATTCAGTACTTC. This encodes CASHDSIAKNIQYF.

The CDR3 sequence is CASSLGIRDHEKLFF. The CDR3 coding sequence is TGTGCCAGCAGCTTGGGGATCAGGGACCATGAAAAACTGTTTTTT. The V call is TRBV11-2, the J call TRBJ1-4, with D possibly being TRBD1 (5 bases). The CDR3 sequence is 15 residues long. CDR1 is SGHAT and CDR2 is FQNNGV in the germline V gene. V was trimmed by 3 bases and J by 6 bases, leaving 14 bases between them.

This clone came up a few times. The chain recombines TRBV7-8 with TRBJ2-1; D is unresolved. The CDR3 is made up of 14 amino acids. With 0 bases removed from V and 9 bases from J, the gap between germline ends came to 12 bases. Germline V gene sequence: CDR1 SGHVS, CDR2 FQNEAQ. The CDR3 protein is CASSLAYERAEQFF. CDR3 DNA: TGTGCCAGCAGCTTAGCGTACGAACGCGCTGAGCAGTTCTTC.

CDR3 DNA sequence: TGTGCCGTTTTTCGGGGGCCGGGGGAGACCCAGTACTTC. Protein product: CAVFRGPGETQYF. The chain joins TRBV9 to TRBJ2-5; D might be TRBD1 or TRBD2, each matching 6 bases. There are 13 residues in the CDR3. The V end was cut by 10 bases, the J end by 5 bases, with 18 bases between. From germline, CDR1 is SGDLS and CDR2 YYNGEE.

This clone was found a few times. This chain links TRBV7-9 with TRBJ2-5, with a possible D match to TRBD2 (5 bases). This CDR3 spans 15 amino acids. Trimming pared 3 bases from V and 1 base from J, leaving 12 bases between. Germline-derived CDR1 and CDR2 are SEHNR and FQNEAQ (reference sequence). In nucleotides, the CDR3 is TGTGCCAGCAGCTTGGATCGGGGTTTCCAAGAGACCCAGTACTTC. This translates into CASSLDRGFQETQYF.

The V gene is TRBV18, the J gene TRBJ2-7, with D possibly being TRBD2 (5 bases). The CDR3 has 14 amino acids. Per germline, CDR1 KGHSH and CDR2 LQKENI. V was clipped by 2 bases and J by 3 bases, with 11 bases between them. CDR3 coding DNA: TGTGCCAGCTCACCAGCAGCGGACCGCTACGAGCAGTACTTC. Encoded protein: CASSPAADRYEQYF.

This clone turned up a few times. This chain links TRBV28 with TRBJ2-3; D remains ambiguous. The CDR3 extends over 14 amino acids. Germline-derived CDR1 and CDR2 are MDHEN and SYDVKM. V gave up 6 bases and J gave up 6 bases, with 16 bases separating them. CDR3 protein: CASSDSSWVDTQYF. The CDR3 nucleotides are TGTGCCAGCAGCGACTCGTCCTGGGTGGATACGCAGTATTTT.

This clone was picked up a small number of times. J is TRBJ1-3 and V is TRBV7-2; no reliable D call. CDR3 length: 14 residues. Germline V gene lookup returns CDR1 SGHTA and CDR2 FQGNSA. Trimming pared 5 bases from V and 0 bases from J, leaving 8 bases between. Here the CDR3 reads CASSPQLSGNTIYF. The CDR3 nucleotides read TGTGCCAGCAGCCCCCAGCTCTCTGGAAACACCATATATTTT.

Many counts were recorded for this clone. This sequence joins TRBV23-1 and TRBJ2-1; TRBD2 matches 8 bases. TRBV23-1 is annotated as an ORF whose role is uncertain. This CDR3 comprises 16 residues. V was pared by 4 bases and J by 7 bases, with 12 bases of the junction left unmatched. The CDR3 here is CASSPTTSGNWNEQFF. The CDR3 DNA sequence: TGCGCCAGCAGTCCGACCACTAGCGGAAACTGGAATGAGCAGTTCTTC.

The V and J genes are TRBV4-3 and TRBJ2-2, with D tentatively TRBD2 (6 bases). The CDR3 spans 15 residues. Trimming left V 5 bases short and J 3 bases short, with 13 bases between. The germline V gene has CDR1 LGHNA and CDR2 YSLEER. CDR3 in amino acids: CASSARGYDTGELFF. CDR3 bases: TGCGCCAGCAGCGCCCGGGGGTACGACACCGGGGAGCTGTTTTTT.

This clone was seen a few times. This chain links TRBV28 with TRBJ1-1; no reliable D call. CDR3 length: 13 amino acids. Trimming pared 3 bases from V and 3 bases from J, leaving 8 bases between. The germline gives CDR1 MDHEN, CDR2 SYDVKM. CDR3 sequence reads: CASSFSPYTEAFF. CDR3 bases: TGTGCCAGCAGTTTTTCACCCTACACTGAAGCTTTCTTT.

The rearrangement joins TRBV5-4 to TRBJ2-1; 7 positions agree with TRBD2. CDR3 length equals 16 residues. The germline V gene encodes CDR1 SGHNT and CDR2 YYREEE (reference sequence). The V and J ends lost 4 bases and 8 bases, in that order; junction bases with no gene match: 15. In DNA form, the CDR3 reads TGTGCCAGCAGCCGCCTACGGGGGGAGGGCCTCGATGAGCAGTTCTTC. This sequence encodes CASSRLRGEGLDEQFF.

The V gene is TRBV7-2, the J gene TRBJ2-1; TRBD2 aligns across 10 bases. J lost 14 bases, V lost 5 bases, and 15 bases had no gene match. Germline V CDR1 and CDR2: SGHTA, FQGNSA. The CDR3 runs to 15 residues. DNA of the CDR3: TGTGCCAGCAGCCGTAATAGTCTAAGCGGGAGGGAGGAGTTCTTC. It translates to CASSRNSLSGREEFF.

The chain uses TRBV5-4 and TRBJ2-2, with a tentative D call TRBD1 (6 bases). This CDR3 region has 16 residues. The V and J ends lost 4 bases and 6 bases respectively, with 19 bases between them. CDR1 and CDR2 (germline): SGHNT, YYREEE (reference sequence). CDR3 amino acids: CASSASQGPKAGELFF. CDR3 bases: TGTGCCAGCAGCGCATCACAGGGCCCAAAGGCCGGGGAGCTGTTTTTT.

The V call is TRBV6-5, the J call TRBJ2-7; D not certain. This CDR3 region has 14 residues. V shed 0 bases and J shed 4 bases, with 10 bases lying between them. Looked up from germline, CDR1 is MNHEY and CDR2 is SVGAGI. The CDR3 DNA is TGTGCCAGCAGTTACTCGGCGACAAATTACGAGCAGTACTTC. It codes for CASSYSATNYEQYF.

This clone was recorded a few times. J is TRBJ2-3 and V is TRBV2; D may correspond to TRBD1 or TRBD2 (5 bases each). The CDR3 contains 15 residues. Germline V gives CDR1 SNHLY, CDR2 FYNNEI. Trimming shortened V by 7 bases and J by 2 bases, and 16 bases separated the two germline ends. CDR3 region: CASNRDPLPTDTQYF. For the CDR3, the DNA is TGTGCCAGCAACCGGGACCCTCTTCCCACAGATACGCAGTATTTT. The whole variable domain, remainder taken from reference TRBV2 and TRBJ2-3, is EPEVTQTPSHQVTQMGQEVILRCVPISNHLYFYWYRQILGQKVEFLVSFYNNEISEKSEIFDDQFSVERPDGSNFTLKIRSTKLEDSAMYFCASNRDPLPTDTQYFGPGTRLTVL.

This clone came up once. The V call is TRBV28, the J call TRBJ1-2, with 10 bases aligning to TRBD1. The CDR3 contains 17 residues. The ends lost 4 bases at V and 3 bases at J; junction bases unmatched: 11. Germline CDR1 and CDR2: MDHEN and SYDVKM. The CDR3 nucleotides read TGTGCCAGCAGTTCCATAACTGGACAGGGGGTTTACTATGGCTACACCTTC. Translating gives CASSSITGQGVYYGYTF.

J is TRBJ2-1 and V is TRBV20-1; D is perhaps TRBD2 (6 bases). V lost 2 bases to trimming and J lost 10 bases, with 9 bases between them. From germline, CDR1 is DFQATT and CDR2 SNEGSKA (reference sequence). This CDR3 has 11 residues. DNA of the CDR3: TGCAGTGCTAGACGTGGGGGGGAGCAGTTCTTC. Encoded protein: CSARRGGEQFF.

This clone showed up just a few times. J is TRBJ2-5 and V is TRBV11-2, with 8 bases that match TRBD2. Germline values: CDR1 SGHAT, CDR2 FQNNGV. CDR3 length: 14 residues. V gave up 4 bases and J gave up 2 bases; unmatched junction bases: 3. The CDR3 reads CASSSTSAQETQYF. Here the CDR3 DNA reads TGTGCCAGCAGCTCGACTAGCGCACAAGAGACCCAGTACTTC.

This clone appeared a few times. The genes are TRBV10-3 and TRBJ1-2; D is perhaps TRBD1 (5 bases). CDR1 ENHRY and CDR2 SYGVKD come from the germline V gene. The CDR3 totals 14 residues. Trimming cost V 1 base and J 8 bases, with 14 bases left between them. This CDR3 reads CAISEFPQGTGYTF. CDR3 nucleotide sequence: TGTGCCATCAGTGAGTTTCCGCAGGGAACGGGCTACACCTTC.